This TCR beta chain was obtained from a study of T cells in Graves' hyperthyroidism and ophthalmopathy. Study observations and caveats: Ophthalmopathy and stable hyperthyroidism were told apart by a 13 V-J model.

The CDR3 regions of TCR beta were amplified from RNA transcripts. Primed by the HTBI set, a first-round RT-PCR was run on the TCR CDR3. TCRdb used MiXCR to reprocess the multiplex PCR reads, holding one entry per CDR3 protein. The table lists 370,000 or so distinct CDR3 sequences, 13% of them singletons. V lost 2 bases, J lost 8 bases, and 13 bases lay in between. Germline-derived CDR1 and CDR2 are LGHDT and YNNKEL (reference sequence). The CDR3 is 14 amino acids. Hyperthyroidism, newly diagnosed and lasting under 2 months, affected patients aged 18 to 65. A word on this clonotype: The antigen is unknown.

V and J are TRBV3-1 and TRBJ1-5; TRBD1 is a possible D gene (6 bases). Source material: blood. The source is a man under 40 with Graves' hyperthyroidism that later progressed to Graves' ophthalmopathy. The CDR3 here is CASSQRQDHEPQHF. CDR3 bases: TGTGCCAGCAGCCAAAGACAGGATCATGAGCCCCAGCATTTT.